The rows below give T cell receptor beta chains drawn from one sample of a study of T cells after yellow fever vaccination. TCRdb analysed the 5' RACE reads with MiXCR anew, one entry per CDR3 protein. Of 450,000 to 550,000 distinct CDR3 sequences in the sample, 20% to 25% are singletons; the top ten hold about 16%. Sequencing was performed on PBMCs, taken roughly 20 days after the first yellow fever vaccination. The receptors were gathered from a young man who received the YFV17D yellow fever vaccine. CDR3s include the opening cysteine and the closing phenylalanine or tryptophan. A D gene is named only where the DNA matches it firmly. Part of the rows lack a size; the others show once, few, many or a class for expanded clones.

V gene	clone size	D gene	J gene	CDR3 length	CDR3 DNA	CDR3 protein
TRBV29-1	NA	NA	TRBJ1-1	14	TGCAGCGTCCCTTCTAGCGGCAGGGACACTGAAGCTTTCTTT	CSVPSSGRDTEAFF
TRBV4-2	few	TRBD1	TRBJ1-5	15	TGTGCCAGCAGCCAGGACAGGGGCCCCAATCAGCCCCAGCATTTT	CASSQDRGPNQPQHF
TRBV29-1	few	NA	TRBJ2-1	17	TGCAGCGTTGAACCCCGCAGGGGCGGGACTTCCCACAATGAGCAGTTCTTC	CSVEPRRGGTSHNEQFF
TRBV20-1	few	NA	TRBJ2-2	15	TGCAGTGCTAGAGATAACAGACAGAACACCGGGGAGCTGTTTTTT	CSARDNRQNTGELFF
TRBV3-1	NA	NA	TRBJ2-3	15	TGTGCCAGCAGCCTCCTTATGAGAGGGACAGATACGCAGTATTTT	CASSLLMRGTDTQYF
TRBV11-2	once	NA	TRBJ2-3	21	TGTGCCAGCATATTCATCTCATATAGACAGGTGGTCTCCAAAAGCACAGATACGCAGTATTTT	CASIFISYRQVVSKSTDTQYF
TRBV5-1	NA	NA	TRBJ1-1	13	TGCGCCAGCAGCTTGAAAGGGACCACTGAAGCTTTCTTT	CASSLKGTTEAFF
TRBV4-2	few	NA	TRBJ2-5	14	TGTGCCAGCAGCCAAGGGGGGGGCGTGGAGACCCAGTACTTC	CASSQGGGVETQYF
TRBV28	NA	NA	TRBJ2-1	15	TGTGCCAGCAGTTTATGGGCGGGGGCTTCGGGTGAGCAGTTCTTC	CASSLWAGASGEQFF
TRBV10-3	few	TRBD1	TRBJ2-2	15	TGTGCCATCAGTGGACAGGGCGGTCACACCGGGGAGCTGTTTTTT	CAISGQGGHTGELFF
TRBV7-3	many	TRBD1	TRBJ1-2	13	TGTGCCAGCAGCTCGGACAGGGGTTTAGGCTACACCTTC	CASSSDRGLGYTF
TRBV7-3	NA	NA	TRBJ2-2	14	TGTGCCAGCAGCCCCCCTGGCGGGCCCGGGGAGCTGTTTTTT	CASSPPGGPGELFF
TRBV5-1	NA	NA	TRBJ1-5	16	TGCGCCAGCAGCTTGGGGGCAGGGGCCGGCAATCAGCCCCAGCATTTT	CASSLGAGAGNQPQHF
TRBV10-1	NA	NA	TRBJ2-3	16	TGCGCCAGCAGCCCCACCGGGACGCGAGCAGTAGATACGCAGTATTTT	CASSPTGTRAVDTQYF
TRBV4-2	NA	NA	TRBJ2-7	15	TGTGCCAGCAGCCCATTGGGGTCGTTCTCCTACGAGCAGTACTTC	CASSPLGSFSYEQYF
TRBV29-1	NA	TRBD2	TRBJ2-2	16	TGCAGCGTTAGCGGGGGGGGCCCCCCGGGCACCGGGGAGCTGTTTTTT	CSVSGGGPPGTGELFF